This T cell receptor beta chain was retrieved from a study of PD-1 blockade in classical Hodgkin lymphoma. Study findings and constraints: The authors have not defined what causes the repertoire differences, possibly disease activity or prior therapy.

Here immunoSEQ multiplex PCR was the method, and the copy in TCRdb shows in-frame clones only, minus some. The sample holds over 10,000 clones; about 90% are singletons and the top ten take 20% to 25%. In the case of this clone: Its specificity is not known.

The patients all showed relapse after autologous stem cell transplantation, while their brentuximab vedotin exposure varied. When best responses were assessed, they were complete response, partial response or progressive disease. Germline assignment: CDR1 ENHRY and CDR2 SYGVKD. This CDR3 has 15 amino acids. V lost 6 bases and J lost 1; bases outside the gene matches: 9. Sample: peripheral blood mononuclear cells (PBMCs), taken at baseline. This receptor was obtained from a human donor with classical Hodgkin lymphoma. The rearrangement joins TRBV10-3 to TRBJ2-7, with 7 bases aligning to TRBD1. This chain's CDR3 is CAISPGQVRSYEQYF. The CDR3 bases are TGTGCCATCAGCCCCGGACAGGTAAGGTCCTACGAGCAGTACTTC.